The 15 T cell receptor beta chains listed next were all sequenced from one sample in a study of T and B cells in COVID-19 patients. Blood genomic DNA input for TRB amplification was about 240-550 ng. BIOMED2 TRB-A/B primer pools were used in multiplex TRB PCR. MiXCR, run by TCRdb on the multiplex PCR reads, gives a single entry per CDR3 protein. The sample comprises roughly 2,200 distinct CDR3 sequences, 27% of which are singletons, and 35% to 45% rests with the top ten. The material sequenced was blood. The receptors come from a human donor with active COVID-19.

This clonotype is termed medium-sized. The J gene is TRBJ1-6, the V gene TRBV6-5, with a weak D call TRBD1 (5 bases). CDR3 length: 15 amino acids. Germline loops: CDR1 MNHEY, CDR2 SVGAGI. Trimming shortened V by 8 bases and J by 10 bases, and 21 bases separated the two germline ends. Here the CDR3 reads CASRPTAGTGSPLHF. CDR3 bases: TGTGCCAGCCGCCCAACCGCGGGGACCGGCTCACCCCTCCACTTT.

Sample share makes this clonotype medium-sized (0.01 to 0.1%). V gene TRBV12-3 or TRBV12-4 combines with J gene TRBJ2-5; unclear D gene. CDR3 length: 12 residues. V was shortened by 6 bases and J by 0 bases, with 5 bases between the two germline ends. The CDR3 loop reads CASSRYQETQYF. CDR3 bases: TGTGCCAGCAGCCGGTACCAAGAGACCCAGTACTTC.

This chain connects TRBV11-3 to TRBJ2-1; TRBD2 matches at 10 bases. Looked up from germline, CDR1 is SGHNT and CDR2 is YENEEA. This CDR3 is built from 15 residues. V shed 0 bases, J shed 6 bases, and the junction held 2 bases outside the gene matches. The CDR3 DNA reads as TGTGCCAGCAGCTTAGACCTAGCGGGAGCCAATGAGCAGTTCTTC. Amino acid sequence: CASSLDLAGANEQFF.

The chain uses TRBV20-1 and TRBJ1-1; unclear D gene. Trimming stripped 6 bases from V and 3 bases from J, with 11 bases between. From germline, CDR1 is DFQATT and CDR2 SNEGSKA (reference sequence). This CDR3 spans 12 amino acids. CDR3 loop: CSARSPYTEAFF. CDR3 DNA: TGCAGTGCCCGTTCCCCATACACTGAAGCTTTCTTT.

The chain employs TRBV4-1 and TRBJ1-5; a possible D gene is TRBD1 (5 bases). Trimming pared 3 bases from V and 2 bases from J, leaving 14 bases between. The germline V gene encodes CDR1 MGHRA and CDR2 YSYEKL. CDR3 length equals 16 residues. The CDR3 protein is CASSQTSGGGNQPQHF. CDR3 nucleotide sequence: TGCGCCAGCAGCCAGACGTCGGGGGGAGGCAATCAGCCCCAGCATTTT.

This clonotype is large within its sample. V is TRBV19 and J is TRBJ2-1; 8 nucleotides match TRBD1. V gave up 6 bases and J gave up 2 bases; unmatched junction bases: 3. The CDR3 length is 14 residues. CDR1 LNHDA and CDR2 SQIVND come from the germline V gene (reference sequence). Written as DNA, the CDR3 is TGTGCCAGTAGACGACAGGGGACCTACAATGAGCAGTTCTTC. As protein: CASRRQGTYNEQFF. The entire variable domain, with the rest obtained from reference TRBV19 and TRBJ2-1, is as follows: DGGITQSPKYLFRKEGQNVTLSCEQNLNHDAMYWYRQDPGQGLRLIYYSQIVNDFQKGDIAEGYSVSREKKESFPLTVTSAQKNPTAFYLCASRRQGTYNEQFFGPGTRLTVL.

This clonotype qualifies as large. The rearrangement joins TRBV27 to TRBJ2-2, with D possibly matching TRBD1 (6 bases). V gave up 6 bases and J gave up 0 bases, with 17 bases separating them. The length of the CDR3 is 17 residues. Looked up from germline, CDR1 is MNHEY and CDR2 is SMNVEV (reference sequence). CDR3 protein: CASRKIGGGSNTGELFF. CDR3 nucleotide sequence: TGTGCCAGCAGGAAGATAGGGGGTGGGTCGAACACCGGGGAGCTGTTTTTT.

The chain has TRBV27 and TRBJ1-1; no definite D call. Germline assignment: CDR1 MNHEY and CDR2 SMNVEV (reference sequence). Trimming removed 7 bases at V and 3 bases at J, with 24 bases between. This CDR3 has 17 residues. CDR3 sequence reads: CASKATVRALGDTEAFF. Here the CDR3 DNA reads TGTGCCAGCAAAGCCACCGTCCGGGCCCTGGGAGACACTGAAGCTTTCTTT.

This clonotype was seen a few times. The rearrangement links TRBV7-2 to TRBJ2-4, with 7 bases aligning to TRBD2. CDR1 and CDR2 from the germline V gene are SGHTA and FQGNSA. The CDR3 sequence is 15 residues long. V lost 6 bases, J lost 9 bases, and 14 bases stayed unmatched. The CDR3 loop is CASRPGGLPAPIQYF. The CDR3, as DNA: TGTGCCAGCAGACCGGGGGGACTCCCGGCCCCCATTCAGTACTTC.

By proportion, this clonotype is medium-sized. In DNA form, the CDR3 reads TGTGCCAGCAGCCCTTACAGGCCGAGGAACACCGGGGAGCTGTTTTTT. This codes for CASSPYRPRNTGELFF. The chain carries TRBV6-5 and TRBJ2-2, with D possibly TRBD1 on 5 matching bases. This CDR3 region has 16 residues. V lost 6 bases and J lost 1, with 15 bases in between. CDR1 MNHEY and CDR2 SVGAGI come from the germline V gene.

By share, this clonotype counts as large. The J gene is TRBJ2-7, the V gene TRBV29-1; D is ambiguous. The V end lost 4 bases, the J end lost 1 base, and 17 bases lay between the germline ends. The CDR3 totals 15 residues. From germline, CDR1 is SQVTM and CDR2 ANQGSEA. In DNA, the CDR3 is TGCAGCGTTGGCGGTGTTTTGGGGTTTTCCTACGAGCAGTACTTC. Translated, it gives CSVGGVLGFSYEQYF.

This clonotype was counted a few times. This rearrangement joins TRBV5-1 to TRBJ2-2; a weak D match, TRBD1 (5 bases). In germline, CDR1 is SGHRS, CDR2 YFSETQ. Trimming removed 4 bases from V and 7 bases from J, with 11 bases in between. The CDR3 extends over 13 amino acids. DNA of the CDR3: TGCGCCAGCAGCCGCCAGGGCGGCGGGGAGCTGTTTTTT. It translates to CASSRQGGGELFF. Filled out from reference TRBV5-1 and TRBJ2-2, the complete variable domain reads KAGVTQTPRYLIKTRGQQVTLSCSPISGHRSVSWYQQTPGQGLQFLFEYFSETQRNKGNFPGRFSGRQFSNSRSEMNVSTLELGDSALYLCASSRQGGGELFFGEGSRLTVL.

The chain is built from TRBV4-1 and TRBJ2-7, with a tentative D call TRBD1 (5 bases). Per the germline V gene, CDR1 is MGHRA and CDR2 is YSYEKL. V shed 1 base and J shed 3 bases, with 16 bases lying between them. The CDR3 is 16 amino acids. CDR3 in amino acids: CASSQGYPGSYYEQYF. CDR3 nucleotides: TGCGCCAGCAGCCAAGGGTATCCAGGGTCATACTACGAGCAGTACTTC.

This clonotype is judged medium-sized. The rearrangement uses TRBV30 and TRBJ1-1; D uncertain. This CDR3 contains 13 residues. Germline CDR1 and CDR2: GTSNPN and SVGIG (reference sequence). The V gene lost 0 bases and the J gene lost 3 bases, with 8 bases spanning the gap. The CDR3 loop is CAWSVQADTEAFF. The CDR3 coding sequence is TGTGCCTGGAGTGTGCAGGCGGACACTGAAGCTTTCTTT.

By proportion, this clonotype is medium-sized. The chain has TRBV27 and TRBJ2-1; 13 bases match TRBD2. This CDR3 has 15 residues. Per the germline V gene, CDR1 is MNHEY and CDR2 is SMNVEV (reference sequence). V lost 6 bases and J lost 7; bases outside the gene matches: 6. The DNA for the CDR3 is TGTGCCAGCAGAACACTAGCGGGAGGGCTAAATGAGCAGTTCTTC. It yields the protein CASRTLAGGLNEQFF.